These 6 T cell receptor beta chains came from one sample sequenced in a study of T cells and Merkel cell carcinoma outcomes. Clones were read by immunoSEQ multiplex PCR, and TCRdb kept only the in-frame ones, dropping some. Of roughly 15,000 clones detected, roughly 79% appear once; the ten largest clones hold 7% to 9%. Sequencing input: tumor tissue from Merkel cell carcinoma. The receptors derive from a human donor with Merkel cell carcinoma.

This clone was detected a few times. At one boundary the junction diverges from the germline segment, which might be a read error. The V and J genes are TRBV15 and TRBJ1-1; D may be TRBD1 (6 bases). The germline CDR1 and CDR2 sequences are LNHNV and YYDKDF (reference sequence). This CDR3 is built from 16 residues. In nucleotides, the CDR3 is TGTGCCACCAGTAGAGGGGGTCAGGCTTTGAACACTGAAGCTTTCTTT. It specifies CATSRGGQALNTEAFF. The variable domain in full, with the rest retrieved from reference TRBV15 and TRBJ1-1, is DAMVIQNPRYQVTQFGKPVTLSCSQTLNHNVMYWYQQKSSQAPKLLFHYYDKDFNNEADTPDNFQSRRPNTSFCFLDIRSPGLGDTAMYLCATSRGGQALNTEAFFGQGTRLTVV.

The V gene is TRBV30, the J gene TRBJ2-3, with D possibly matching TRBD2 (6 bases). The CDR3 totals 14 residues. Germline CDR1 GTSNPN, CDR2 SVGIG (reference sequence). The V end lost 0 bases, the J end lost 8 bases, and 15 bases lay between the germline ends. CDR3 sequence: CAWSVGGTLATQYF. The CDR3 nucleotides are TGTGCCTGGAGTGTGGGCGGGACCCTGGCTACGCAGTATTTT.

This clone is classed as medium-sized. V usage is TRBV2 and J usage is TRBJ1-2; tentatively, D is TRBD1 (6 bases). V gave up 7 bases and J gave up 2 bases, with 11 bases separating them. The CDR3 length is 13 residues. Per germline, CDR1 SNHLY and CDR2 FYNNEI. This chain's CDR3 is CASKSGVNYGYTF. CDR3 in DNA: TGTGCCAGCAAGTCAGGGGTGAACTATGGCTACACCTTC. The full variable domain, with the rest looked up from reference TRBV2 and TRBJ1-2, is EPEVTQTPSHQVTQMGQEVILRCVPISNHLYFYWYRQILGQKVEFLVSFYNNEISEKSEIFDDQFSVERPDGSNFTLKIRSTKLEDSAMYFCASKSGVNYGYTFGSGTRLTVV.

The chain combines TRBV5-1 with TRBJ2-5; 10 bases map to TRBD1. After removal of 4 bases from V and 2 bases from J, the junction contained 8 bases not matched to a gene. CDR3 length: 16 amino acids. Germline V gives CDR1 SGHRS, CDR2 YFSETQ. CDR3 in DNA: TGCGCCAGCAGCATGAGGACAGGGGGGACGCAAGAGACCCAGTACTTC. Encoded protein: CASSMRTGGTQETQYF.

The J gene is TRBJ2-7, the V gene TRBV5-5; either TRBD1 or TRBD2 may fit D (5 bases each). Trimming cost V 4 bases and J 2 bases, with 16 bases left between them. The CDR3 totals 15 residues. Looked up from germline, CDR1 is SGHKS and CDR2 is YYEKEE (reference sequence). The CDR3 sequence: CASSRDASGAYEQYF. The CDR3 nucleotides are TGTGCCAGCAGCCGGGACGCTTCTGGGGCCTACGAGCAGTACTTC. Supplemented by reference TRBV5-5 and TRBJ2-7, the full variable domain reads DAGVTQSPTHLIKTRGQQVTLRCSPISGHKSVSWYQQVLGQGPQFIFQYYEKEERGRGNFPDRFSARQFPNYSSELNVNALLLGDSALYLCASSRDASGAYEQYFGPGTRLTVT.

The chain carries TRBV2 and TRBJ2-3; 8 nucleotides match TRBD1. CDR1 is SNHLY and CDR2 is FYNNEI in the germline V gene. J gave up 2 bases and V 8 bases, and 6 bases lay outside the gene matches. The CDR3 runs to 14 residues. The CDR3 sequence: CASRDRGPTDTQYF. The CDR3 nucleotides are TGTGCCAGCCGCGACAGGGGACCCACAGATACGCAGTATTTT.